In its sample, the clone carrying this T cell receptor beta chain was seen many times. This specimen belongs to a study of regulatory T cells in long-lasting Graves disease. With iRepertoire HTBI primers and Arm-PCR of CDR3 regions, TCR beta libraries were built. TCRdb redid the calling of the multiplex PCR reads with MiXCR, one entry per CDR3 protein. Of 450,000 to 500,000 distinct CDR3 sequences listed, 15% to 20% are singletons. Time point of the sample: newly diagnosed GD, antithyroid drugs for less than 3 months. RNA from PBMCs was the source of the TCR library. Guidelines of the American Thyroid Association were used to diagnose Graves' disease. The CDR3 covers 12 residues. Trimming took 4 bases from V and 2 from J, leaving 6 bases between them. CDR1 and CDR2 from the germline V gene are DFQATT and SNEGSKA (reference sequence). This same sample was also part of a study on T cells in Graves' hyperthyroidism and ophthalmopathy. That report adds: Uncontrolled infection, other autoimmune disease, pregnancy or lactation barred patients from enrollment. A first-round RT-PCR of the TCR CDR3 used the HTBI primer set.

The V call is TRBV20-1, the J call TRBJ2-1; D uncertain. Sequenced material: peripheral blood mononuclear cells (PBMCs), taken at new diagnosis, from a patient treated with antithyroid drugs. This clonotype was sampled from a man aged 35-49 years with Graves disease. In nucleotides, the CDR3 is TGCAGTGCTACCTTAGCCTACAATGAGCAGTTCTTC. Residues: CSATLAYNEQFF.